Below, 11 T cell receptor beta chains from the same sample are listed, as sequenced in a study of cytotoxic CD8 clonotypes in ibrutinib-treated CLL. TCRdb keeps only in-frame clones here, not all; method: immunoSEQ multiplex PCR. The sample has 250,000 to 350,000 clones, roughly four fifths seen once; the top ten hold approximately 5.1%. Sample: PBMCs, taken at disease progression, from a patient treated with ibrutinib. Receptors were obtained from a human donor with chronic lymphocytic leukemia.

This clone was found a few times. This sequence joins TRBV4-1 and TRBJ2-7; TRBD1 matches at 7 bases. The length of the CDR3 is 16 residues. V was pared by 0 bases and J by 1 base, with 6 bases of the junction left unmatched. Germline V gene sequence: CDR1 MGHRA, CDR2 YSYEKL. CDR3: CASSQDWGTVSYEQYF. The DNA of the CDR3 is TGCGCCAGCAGCCAAGACTGGGGGACAGTGTCCTACGAGCAGTACTTC.

The gene calls are TRBV7-8 and TRBJ2-2; 8 bases match TRBD2. CDR1 and CDR2 from the germline V gene are SGHVS and FQNEAQ. The CDR3 extends over 14 amino acids. V trimming: 6 bases; J trimming: 6 bases; junction bases outside the gene matches: 6. The CDR3 sequence is CASRRAGVAGELFF. CDR3 coding DNA: TGTGCCAGCAGAAGAGCGGGAGTCGCCGGGGAGCTGTTTTTT.

The chain carries TRBV7-2 and TRBJ2-3; D ambiguous. Trimming cost V 5 bases and J 3 bases, with 12 bases left between them. The CDR3 loop spans 14 amino acids. Germline V gives CDR1 SGHTA, CDR2 FQGNSA. Written as DNA, the CDR3 is TGTGCCAGCAGCGCCCGCTCAATGACAGATACGCAGTATTTT. This codes for CASSARSMTDTQYF.

This clone was seen only once. Other DNA sequences in this specimen translate into the identical CDR3. The V call is TRBV29-1, the J call TRBJ1-2; perhaps TRBD1 as D (6 bases). With 0 bases removed from V and 4 bases from J, the gap between germline ends came to 9 bases. The CDR3 has 13 residues. CDR1 and CDR2 (germline): SQVTM, ANQGSEA. In DNA form, the CDR3 reads TGCAGCGTTGAAGAGGGGGCTTCCTATGGCTACACCTTC. This codes for CSVEEGASYGYTF.

The V and J genes are TRBV29-1 and TRBJ2-1; D not resolved. The germline CDR1 and CDR2 sequences are SQVTM and ANQGSEA. Deletions cut 5 bases from V and 12 bases from J, with 14 bases between. The CDR3 runs 11 residues. As DNA, the CDR3 is TGCAGCGTTCAGCCCGGTTCCTGGCAGTTCTTC. The encoded protein is CSVQPGSWQFF.

V gene TRBV27 combines with J gene TRBJ2-7; 8 bases agree with TRBD2. The CDR3 has 14 amino acids. Germline CDR1 is MNHEY and CDR2 is SMNVEV (reference sequence). V trimming: 4 bases; J trimming: 4 bases; junction bases outside the gene matches: 6. CDR3 bases: TGTGCCAGCAGTTGGACGGGAGGGCCTTACGAGCAGTACTTC. It encodes CASSWTGGPYEQYF.

The table lists this clone with a few counts. The chain links TRBV28 to TRBJ2-1, with 7 bases aligning to TRBD2. The junction had 0 bases not matched to a gene; V was cut back by 4 bases and J by 9 bases. Germline V lookup: CDR1 MDHEN, CDR2 SYDVKM. The CDR3 covers 11 residues. The CDR3 here is CASSWGGEQFF. The CDR3 DNA sequence: TGTGCCAGCAGTTGGGGGGGTGAGCAGTTCTTC.

The chain joins TRBV9 to TRBJ2-5; 10 bases agree with TRBD1. Looked up from germline, CDR1 is SGDLS and CDR2 is YYNGEE. The CDR3 extends over 15 amino acids. Losses at the gene ends were 4 bases for V and 5 bases for J; bases not matched to a gene: 8. The DNA of the CDR3 is TGTGCCAGCAGCACCCGACAGGGGGCCGTGGAGACCCAGTACTTC. Translation gives CASSTRQGAVETQYF.

This clone was seen a handful of times. This chain uses TRBV14 with TRBJ2-5; TRBD1 agrees at 10 bases. The germline gives CDR1 SGHDN, CDR2 FVKESK. The trim removed 5 bases at V and 7 bases at J, leaving 7 bases unmatched. The length of the CDR3 is 14 residues. CDR3 amino acids: CASSSFRDRGTQYF. The CDR3 DNA sequence: TGTGCCAGCAGCAGTTTCCGGGACAGGGGGACCCAGTACTTC.

The V and J genes are TRBV5-4 and TRBJ2-3; TRBD2 aligns across 10 bases. The CDR3 has 17 residues. Germline-derived CDR1 and CDR2 are SGHNT and YYREEE (reference sequence). J lost 1 base, V lost 0 bases, and 5 bases had no gene match. CDR3 in DNA: TGTGCCAGCAGCTTGGGGCCAGCGGGAGGGGGCACAGATACGCAGTATTTT. Its translation: CASSLGPAGGGTDTQYF.

CDR3 residues: CASSLALLDTEAFF. As DNA, the CDR3 is TGTGCCAGCAGCTTAGCTCTATTGGACACTGAAGCTTTCTTT. The chain couples TRBV7-9 to TRBJ1-1, with D unresolved. The CDR3 totals 14 residues. CDR1 is SEHNR and CDR2 is FQNEAQ in the germline V gene (reference sequence). V was shortened by 0 bases and J by 3 bases, with 8 bases between the two germline ends.